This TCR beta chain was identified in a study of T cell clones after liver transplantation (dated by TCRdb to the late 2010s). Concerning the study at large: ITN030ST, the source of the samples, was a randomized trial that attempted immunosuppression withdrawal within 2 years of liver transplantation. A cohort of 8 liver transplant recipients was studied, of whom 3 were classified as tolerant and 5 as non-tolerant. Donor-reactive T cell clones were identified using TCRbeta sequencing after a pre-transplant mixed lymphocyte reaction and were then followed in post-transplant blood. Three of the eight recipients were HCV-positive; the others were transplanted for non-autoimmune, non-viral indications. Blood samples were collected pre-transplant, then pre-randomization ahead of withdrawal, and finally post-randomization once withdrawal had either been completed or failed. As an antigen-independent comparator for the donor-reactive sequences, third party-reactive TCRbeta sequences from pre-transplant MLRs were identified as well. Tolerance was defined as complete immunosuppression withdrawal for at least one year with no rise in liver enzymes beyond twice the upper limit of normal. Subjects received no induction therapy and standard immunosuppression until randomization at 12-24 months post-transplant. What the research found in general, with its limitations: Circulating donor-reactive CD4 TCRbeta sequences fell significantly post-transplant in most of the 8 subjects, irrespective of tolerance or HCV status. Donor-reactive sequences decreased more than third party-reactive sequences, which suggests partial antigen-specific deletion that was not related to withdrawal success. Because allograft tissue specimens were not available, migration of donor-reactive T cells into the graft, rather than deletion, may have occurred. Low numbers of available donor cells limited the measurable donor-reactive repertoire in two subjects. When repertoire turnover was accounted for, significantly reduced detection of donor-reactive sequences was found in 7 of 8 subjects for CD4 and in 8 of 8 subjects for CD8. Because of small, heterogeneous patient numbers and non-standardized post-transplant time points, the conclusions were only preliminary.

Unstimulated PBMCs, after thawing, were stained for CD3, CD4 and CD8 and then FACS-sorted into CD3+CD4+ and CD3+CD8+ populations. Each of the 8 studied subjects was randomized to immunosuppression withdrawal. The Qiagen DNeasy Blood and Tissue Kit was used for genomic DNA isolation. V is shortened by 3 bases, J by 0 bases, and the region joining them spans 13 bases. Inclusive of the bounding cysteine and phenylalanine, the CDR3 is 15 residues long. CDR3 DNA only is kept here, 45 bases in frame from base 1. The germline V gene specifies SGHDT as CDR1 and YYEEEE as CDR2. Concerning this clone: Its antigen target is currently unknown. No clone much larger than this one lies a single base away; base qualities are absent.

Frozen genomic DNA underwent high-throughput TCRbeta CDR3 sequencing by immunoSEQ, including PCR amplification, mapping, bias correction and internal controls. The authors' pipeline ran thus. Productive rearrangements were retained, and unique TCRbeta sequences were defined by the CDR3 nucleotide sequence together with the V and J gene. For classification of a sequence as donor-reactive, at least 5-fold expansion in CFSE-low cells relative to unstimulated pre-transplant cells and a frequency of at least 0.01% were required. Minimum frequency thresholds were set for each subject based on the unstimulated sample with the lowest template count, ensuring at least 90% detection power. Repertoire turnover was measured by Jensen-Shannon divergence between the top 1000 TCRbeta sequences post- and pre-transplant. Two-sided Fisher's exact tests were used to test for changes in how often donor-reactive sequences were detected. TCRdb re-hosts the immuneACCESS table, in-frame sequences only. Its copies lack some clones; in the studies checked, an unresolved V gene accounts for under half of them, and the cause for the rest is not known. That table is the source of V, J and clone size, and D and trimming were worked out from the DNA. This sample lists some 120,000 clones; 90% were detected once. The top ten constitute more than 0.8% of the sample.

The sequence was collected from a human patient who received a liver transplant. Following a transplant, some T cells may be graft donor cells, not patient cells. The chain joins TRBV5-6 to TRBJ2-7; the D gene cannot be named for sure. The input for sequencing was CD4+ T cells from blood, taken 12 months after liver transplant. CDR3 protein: CASSWRFLSSYEQYF. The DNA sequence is TGTGCCAGCAGCTGGCGGTTCCTGAGCTCCTACGAGCAGTACTTC.